Listed here is a single T cell receptor (beta chain). Antigen: not known. From the germline J gene comes the end of the CDR3, since the read stops 3 residues before it. Clones were read by immunoSEQ multiplex PCR, and TCRdb kept only the in-frame ones, dropping some. The sample includes about 30,000 clones. This sample was included in a study of T cells in women clearing cervical HPV infection. Overall study: No precancer developed; the control's incident HPV16 infection cleared within 12 months. Case blood was drawn when the lesion was first found; control blood after infection became undetectable. Study-level points and caveats: Timing of associations relative to infection is unclear; T-cell subsets were not isolated.

Germline CDR1 ENHRY, CDR2 SYGVKD. V was clipped by 7 bases and J by 3 bases; unmatched bases: 11. This CDR3 spans 16 amino acids. Dot-blot hybridization genotyped cervical HPV amplified with MY09/MY11 PCR. The specimen sequenced was blood buffy coat. The TCR was taken from a woman aged 18-70 years with a cervical HPV16 infection that either progressed to CIN3+ or cleared (not recorded which). The chain is built from TRBV10-3 and TRBJ2-2, with 7 bases identical to TRBD1. Partial CDR3 DNA: TGTGCCATCAAGGACGGTGGGCAGGGGGACACCGGGGAG. It is translated as CAIKDGGQGDTGE. The CDR3 as a whole reads CAIKDGGQGDTGELFF.